The T cell receptor (beta chain) described here comes from a study of patients and donors after allogeneic stem cell transplantation (TCRdb year 2020). CDR1 and CDR2, looked up from the germline V gene (reference sequence), are LNHDA and SQIVND. V lost 3 bases and J lost 2 bases, and the count of bases not matched to a germline gene is 3. Reading from cysteine to phenylalanine, the CDR3 counts 16 amino acids. The kept DNA is CDR3 alone, 48 bases in frame from the first base. The receptor library was made with RT-PCR. TCRdb shows the sequencer as NextSeq 550. TCRdb took the public reads, trimmed them with fastp at Q25, ran MiXCR for clone calling and kept in-frame beta chains. Rows with a matching CDR3 protein are joined into one entry that keeps the most common DNA and genes. The sample data list some 200,000 distinct CDR3 sequences, and around two fifths of these were observed just once. 33% of the sample lies in the top ten.

In regard to this clonotype: The clone's antigen remains unknown. Per-base quality was not reported, and no clone a single base away is much larger than it.

Sequencing was carried out using blood, either unsorted or a sorted T cell fraction (not recorded which). The chain is encoded by TRBV19 joined to TRBJ2-1; TRBD2 agrees with 11 junctional bases. The source is a human donor who was either an allogeneic HSCT recipient or a stem cell or donor lymphocyte infusion donor (not recorded which). It is not recorded whose cells these are; they may come from a transplant donor. CDR3 protein: CASSMTSGNPYNEQFF. Here is the DNA: TGTGCCAGTAGTATGACTAGCGGGAACCCCTACAATGAGCAGTTCTTC. The CDR3, completed at both ends by the reference TRBV19 and TRBJ2-1 genes, gives the full variable domain DGGITQSPKYLFRKEGQNVTLSCEQNLNHDAMYWYRQDPGQGLRLIYYSQIVNDFQKGDIAEGYSVSREKKESFPLTVTSAQKNPTAFYLCASSMTSGNPYNEQFFGPGTRLTVL.